The clone carrying this T cell receptor (beta chain) was observed a handful of times. The antigen remains unidentified. Amplification targeted TCR beta CDR3 regions from RNA transcripts. HTBI primers were the set used in a first-round RT-PCR of the TCR CDR3. Each CDR3 protein is one row after TCRdb ran MiXCR on the multiplex PCR reads. The sample records hundreds of thousands of distinct CDR3 sequences, approximately 25% being singletons. The CDR3 is made up of 18 amino acids. V lost 0 bases to trimming and J lost 4 bases; unmatched junction nucleotides: 4. Germline CDR1 SGDLS, CDR2 YYNGEE. Patients were excluded for uncontrolled infection, other autoimmune disease, pregnancy or lactation. The data were taken from a study of T cells in Graves' hyperthyroidism and ophthalmopathy. On the study more broadly: Specimen type is peripheral blood, collected at initial diagnosis prior to any treatment.

Study outcomes and limitations: In the analysis, a 13 V-J model separated ophthalmopathy from stable hyperthyroidism.

Sequencing used blood. The TCR comes from a woman in her 30s with Graves' ophthalmopathy. This sequence joins TRBV9 and TRBJ2-2; 15 positions match TRBD2. The CDR3 coding sequence is TGTGCCAGCAGCGTAGACGGGACTAGCGGGGGGCCCACCGGGGAGCTGTTTTTT. Translation gives CASSVDGTSGGPTGELFF.